This record covers a single T cell receptor (beta chain). This entry comes from a study of cytomegalovirus exposure and HLA in healthy donors. The PCR used 60 Vbeta and 13 Jbeta primers. The data were produced by immunoSEQ multiplex PCR, yet TCRdb's version contains in-frame clones alone and is incomplete. The sample carries over 70,000 clones, over 75% recorded once. The CDR3 consists of 16 residues. Germline CDR1 is MDHEN and CDR2 is SYDVKM. The V and J ends lost 6 bases and 1 base respectively, with 18 bases between them. Sequencing used PBMCs. The receptor's source is a male donor in good health and CMV-seropositive. The chain recombines TRBV28 with TRBJ1-2; no clear D. The CDR3 DNA sequence: TGTGCCAGCAGCTCGATTTCACAGATTATTAACTATGGCTACACCTTC. Its protein is CASSSISQIINYGYTF.